This T cell receptor beta chain was sequenced in a study of post-analysis software for immune sequencing data. Study findings and constraints: In patients, four to six TRBV segments were more frequent than in controls, with TRBV5-6, TRBV5-1 and TRBV20-1 among them.

This clonotype was observed many times. Its antigen is unknown. The authors incorporated unique molecular identifiers into the TCR beta cDNA libraries. Using its own MiXCR run on the PCR reads, TCRdb lists one record per CDR3 protein. The data contain roughly 730,000 distinct CDR3 sequences, 25% to 30% of them singletons. J lost 6 bases, V lost 2 bases, and 10 bases had no gene match. This CDR3 has 15 amino acids. Germline CDR1 SQVTM, CDR2 ANQGSEA. Sample: blood. The clonotype was recovered from a girl aged 5 to 17 with multiple sclerosis. The genes are TRBV29-1 and TRBJ2-3, with 8 bases fitting TRBD2. This CDR3 is CSVESAGGSGDTQYF. CDR3 DNA sequence: TGCAGCGTTGAATCGGCGGGAGGATCGGGGGATACGCAGTATTTT.